The 21 T cell receptor beta chains below all came from one sample that was sequenced in a study. One entry per CDR3 protein results from TCRdb running MiXCR on the 5' RACE reads. Here the sample spans 34,000 or so distinct CDR3 sequences, more than 20% being singletons. The sorted Tregs were CD4+CD25+CD127-/low cells. The sequencing sample was made of tumor-infiltrating Tregs sorted from the breast tumor. Receptors were obtained from a female donor with breast cancer.

As regards this clonotype: A much larger clone differs from this one at a single base, so this may be a read error. The chain carries TRBV28 and TRBJ2-7; 8 nucleotides match TRBD2. The CDR3 spans 15 residues. Trimming at V came to 4 bases and at J to 1 base, leaving 6 bases not matched to a gene. Germline values: CDR1 MDHEN, CDR2 SYDVKM. CDR3 amino acids: CASSSSLAVSYEQYF. CDR3 coding DNA: TGTGCCAGCAGTTCCTCACTAGCGGTATCCTACGAGCAGTACTTC.

Judged by abundance, this clonotype is medium-sized. V is TRBV5-1 and J is TRBJ2-1; D uncertain. The CDR3 sequence is 13 residues long. V was shortened by 4 bases and J by 6 bases, with 11 bases between the two germline ends. CDR1 is SGHRS, CDR2 YFSETQ, per germline. CDR3 loop: CASSLTPPNEQFF. The CDR3 coding sequence is TGCGCCAGCAGCCTAACCCCTCCCAATGAGCAGTTCTTC.

This clonotype was recorded many times. The chain couples TRBV7-6 to TRBJ1-5, with D possibly matching TRBD1 (6 bases). This CDR3 is built from 15 residues. Germline V gene lookup returns CDR1 SGHVS and CDR2 FNYEAQ. V lost 8 bases, J lost 2 bases, and 16 bases lay in between. CDR3 in DNA: TGTGCCAGCCAACTTGGAGCAGGGGGCAATCAGCCCCAGCATTTT. This gives the protein CASQLGAGGNQPQHF.

The chain has TRBV20-1 and TRBJ2-3; 8 bases map to TRBD2. The ends lost 1 base at V and 0 bases at J; junction bases unmatched: 0. The CDR3 sequence is 14 residues long. The germline CDR1 and CDR2 sequences are DFQATT and SNEGSKA (reference sequence). This CDR3 is CSARVAGSTDTQYF. DNA of the CDR3: TGCAGTGCTAGAGTAGCGGGAAGCACAGATACGCAGTATTTT.

At least ten counts were recorded for this clonotype. V is TRBV18 and J is TRBJ1-1; the D is unclear. CDR1 is KGHSH and CDR2 is LQKENI in the germline V gene. CDR3 length: 14 amino acids. Trimming pared 5 bases from V and 0 bases from J, leaving 10 bases between. The CDR3: CASSEGIMNTEAFF. The CDR3 DNA sequence: TGTGCCAGCTCAGAAGGGATCATGAACACTGAAGCTTTCTTT.

At least ten counts were recorded for this clonotype. The chain recombines TRBV7-9 with TRBJ2-4; D is ambiguous. This CDR3 has 14 residues. CDR1 is SEHNR and CDR2 is FQNEAQ in the germline V gene (reference sequence). Trimming shortened V by 4 bases and J by 0 bases, and 7 bases separated the two germline ends. The CDR3 DNA sequence: TGTGCCAGCAGCTCGCAGGTAGCCAAAAACATTCAGTACTTC. It is translated as CASSSQVAKNIQYF.

This clonotype occurred many times. The genes are TRBV10-3 and TRBJ2-3; the D is unclear. V was cut by 8 bases and J by 3 bases, with 6 bases left in between. Germline V gene sequence: CDR1 ENHRY, CDR2 SYGVKD. This CDR3 has 11 residues. CDR3 loop: CAIGLTDTQYF. The CDR3, as DNA: TGTGCCATCGGGTTGACAGATACGCAGTATTTT.

For the CDR3, the DNA is TGTGCCAGCAGTAATCGCCCAGAGCAAGCCTACAATGAGCAGTTCTTC. It encodes CASSNRPEQAYNEQFF. V gene TRBV2 combines with J gene TRBJ2-1; D is unclear. The germline V gene has CDR1 SNHLY and CDR2 FYNNEI. The CDR3 spans 16 residues. Trimming removed 5 bases from V and 2 bases from J, with 16 bases in between.

In this sample, this clonotype turned up many times. The rearrangement links TRBV5-1 to TRBJ2-1, with a possible D match to TRBD2 (6 bases). Deletions cut 0 bases from V and 4 bases from J, with 14 bases between. CDR1 is SGHRS and CDR2 is YFSETQ in the germline V gene. The CDR3 is 16 amino acids. CDR3 sequence: CASSLGYSGDYNEQFF. The CDR3 DNA sequence: TGCGCCAGCAGCTTGGGGTATAGCGGCGATTACAATGAGCAGTTCTTC.

The chain employs TRBV9 and TRBJ1-1; D possibly corresponds to TRBD1 (5 bases). The CDR3 is made up of 15 amino acids. Germline V CDR1 and CDR2: SGDLS, YYNGEE. Trimming pared 3 bases from V and 3 bases from J, leaving 15 bases between. CDR3 nucleotides: TGTGCCAGCAGCGGATCCGGGACGGAGTACACTGAAGCTTTCTTT. It codes for CASSGSGTEYTEAFF.

This clonotype appeared many times. The chain links TRBV6-5 to TRBJ1-1; D remains unclear. The germline V and J ends were trimmed by 2 bases and 9 bases, with 7 bases remaining between them. This CDR3 spans 11 amino acids. Germline CDR1 is MNHEY and CDR2 is SVGAGI. CDR3 DNA: TGTGCCAGCAGTTACCCCCCTAAAGCTTTCTTT. It specifies CASSYPPKAFF.

J is TRBJ1-2 and V is TRBV6-5; a weak D match, TRBD1 (5 bases). The CDR3 runs 14 residues. Germline lookup yields CDR1 MNHEY and CDR2 SVGAGI. V was clipped by 6 bases and J by 3 bases, with 14 bases between them. DNA for the CDR3: TGTGCCAGCAGGTCGAATAGGGGCGACTATGGCTACACCTTC. Translation: CASRSNRGDYGYTF.

This clonotype qualifies as medium-sized. The chain links TRBV6-5 to TRBJ1-1; TRBD1 aligns across 7 bases. The ends lost 2 bases at V and 2 bases at J; junction bases unmatched: 8. The CDR3 is 16 amino acids. Germline V gives CDR1 MNHEY, CDR2 SVGAGI. CDR3: CASSYGSNRGNTEAFF. The CDR3 DNA follows: TGTGCCAGCAGTTACGGGTCGAACAGGGGAAACACTGAAGCTTTCTTT.

In its sample, this clonotype was seen a few times. The junction differs from germline at one of its ends, possibly a read error. V gene TRBV6-5 combines with J gene TRBJ2-6; D could derive from TRBD1 or TRBD2 (5 bases each). Germline values: CDR1 MNHEY, CDR2 SVGAGI. This CDR3 contains 19 residues. The CDR3 bases are TGTGCCAGCAGTTACTCGGTGGTCAAACTAGGCTCTGGGGCCAACGTCCAGACTTTC. Translation gives CASSYSVVKLGSGANVQTF.

Remarks on this clonotype: A read error may explain this, as a much larger clone is one base away. V gene TRBV7-2 combines with J gene TRBJ2-1; 14 positions match TRBD2. Germline V lookup: CDR1 SGHTA, CDR2 FQGNSA. The ends lost 4 bases at V and 9 bases at J; junction bases unmatched: 5. This CDR3 comprises 15 residues. The CDR3 region is CASSSTGTSGGEQFF. The CDR3 DNA follows: TGTGCCAGCAGCTCAACCGGGACTAGCGGGGGTGAGCAGTTCTTC.

Remarks on this clonotype: This sequence may be a read error, since a much larger clone differs from it by one base. V is TRBV4-1 and J is TRBJ2-1; 7 nucleotides align to TRBD2. The germline CDR1 and CDR2 sequences are MGHRA and YSYEKL. This CDR3 has 16 amino acids. J lost 7 bases, V lost 4 bases, and 13 bases had no gene match. The CDR3 spells CASSLTRASGGNEQFF. The CDR3 nucleotides are TGCGCCAGCAGCCTCACCCGGGCTAGCGGTGGGAATGAGCAGTTCTTC.

This clonotype was seen a handful of times. This may be a read error: a much more frequent sequence differs by one nucleotide. The rearrangement joins TRBV4-1 to TRBJ1-2; TRBD1 might be the D (5 bases). CDR1 and CDR2 from the germline V gene are MGHRA and YSYEKL. Trimming took 1 base from V and 4 from J, leaving 10 bases between them. The CDR3 has 14 residues. CDR3: CASSQGGSVYGYTF. The CDR3 coding sequence is TGCGCCAGCAGCCAAGGGGGGAGCGTCTATGGCTACACCTTC.

This clonotype was seen many times. CDR3 sequence reads: CASSYSRLSYEQYF. The CDR3 nucleotides are TGTGCCAGCAGTTACTCGCGGCTCTCCTACGAGCAGTACTTC. V gene TRBV6-5 combines with J gene TRBJ2-7; D uncertain. The V end lost 0 bases, the J end lost 0 bases, and 6 bases lay between the germline ends. Germline CDR1 MNHEY, CDR2 SVGAGI. The CDR3 spans 14 residues.

About this clonotype itself: With a much larger clone just one base away, this may be a read error. The V call is TRBV29-1, the J call TRBJ2-1; D is possibly TRBD2 (6 bases). Germline values: CDR1 SQVTM, CDR2 ANQGSEA. This CDR3 spans 13 amino acids. The CDR3 nucleotides read TGCAGCGCGGTGACTAGGCTACACAATGAGCGGTTCTTC. This codes for CSAVTRLHNERFF.

This clonotype was observed a handful of times. The V and J genes are TRBV19 and TRBJ2-1; 10 bases are shared with TRBD2. The V segment lost 3 bases and the J segment 5 bases; nucleotides outside the gene matches: 7. Germline V CDR1 and CDR2: LNHDA, SQIVND (reference sequence). This CDR3 has 16 residues. The DNA of the CDR3 is TGTGCCAGTAGTATTCTGCTAGCGGGAGAAAACAATGAGCAGTTCTTC. Translation gives CASSILLAGENNEQFF.

This clonotype was counted ten times or more. The rearrangement uses TRBV12-3 or TRBV12-4 and TRBJ2-7; D is unclear. The ends were cut back, 6 bases at V and 0 bases at J, with 18 bases in the middle. The CDR3 extends over 16 amino acids. CDR3 sequence reads: CASRPSGGLSSYEQYF. CDR3 DNA sequence: TGTGCCAGCAGACCCTCTGGCGGTTTGAGCTCCTACGAGCAGTACTTC.